Sequencing of this T cell receptor (beta chain) was carried out in a study of CD8 T cells in ankylosing spondylitis. Overall study findings and caveats: Reported data indicate significant enrichment of disease-linked clones within matched ankylosing spondylitis synovial fluid. A TCR beta motif of under 10 highly homologous variants seemed to mark ankylosing spondylitis blood. Reports of some motif variants in reactive arthritis synovial fluid and blood predate this one. Disease-linked clones were CD8+ and relatively rare in peripheral blood.

Construction of TCR beta libraries was performed using quantitative 5'-RACE with molecular barcodes. TCRdb re-analysed the 5' RACE reads in MiXCR, keeping a single row per CDR3 protein. The sample shows about 500,000 distinct CDR3 sequences, about 13% of them seen only once. The CDR3 contains 13 residues. With 6 bases clipped from V and 7 bases from J, the junction kept 6 bases outside the gene matches. Germline CDR1 reads SQVTM; CDR2 reads ANQGSEA. This clonotype was seen more than once but under ten times. Its antigen remains unidentified. Sequencing input: blood, either unsorted or a sorted T cell fraction (not recorded which). This chain uses TRBV29-1 with TRBJ1-4; 9 positions agree with TRBD1. The TCR sequence derives from a male donor with ankylosing spondylitis. CDR3 in amino acids: CSVGPGQGEKLFF. DNA for the CDR3: TGCAGCGTCGGCCCGGGACAGGGTGAAAAACTGTTTTTT.